One T cell receptor beta chain is described in this entry. This clone came up a few times. Its antigen is not yet known. Base-call qualities are not available, and no considerably larger clone is one nucleotide away. The record originates from a study of cytomegalovirus exposure and HLA in healthy donors listed by TCRdb under 2017. In the study overall: According to an earlier analysis of 587 of the donors, 150 million to 200 million T cells yielded 117 million unique TCR beta sequences and approximately 300 Gb of sequence data. Roughly 300 gigabases of sequencing data and 70 million to 100 million unique TCR sequences were included in an early release covering roughly 600 HLA-typed donors. Among the roughly 400 genotyped donors, roughly 80% belonged to the genetic ancestry cluster associated with self-reported Caucasian donors. The study aimed to test whether signatures of past pathogen exposure could be identified by cataloging public T cell receptors. The study profiled the T cell repertoires of 550 to 700 subjects by immunosequencing and related them to cytomegalovirus serostatus. In addition to the first cohort of 666 subjects, a separate validation cohort of approximately 130 different subjects was used. High-throughput TCR immunosequencing, statistical association of individual TCRs with disease status, and machine learning were combined to predict cytomegalovirus infection status. In a later analysis, previously published TCR beta repertoires from about 640 donors were re-analyzed and high-resolution HLA genotyping was added so that TCR occurrence patterns could be studied. Rather than drawing on any new phenotypic data, the later analysis identified candidate immune exposures from TCR beta sequences and the way those sequences occurred across donors. An earlier analysis of several hundred of the donors applied high-throughput TCR beta sequencing to assess whether each TCR beta V gene segment acted as functional or pseudogenic. Donor age, sex, ethnicity and CMV serostatus were collected together with the repertoire data. A later genetic analysis took genome-wide SNP genotypes for about three fifths of the roughly 700 donors and used that subset as a discovery cohort. Every repertoire in the discovery cohort had been generated on one and the same sequencing platform. HLA typing covered class I and class II loci at four-digit resolution. The number of donors typed differed by locus, with roughly 620-630 for A, B, C, DRB1 and DQB1, around 560 for DQA1, approximately 570 for DPA1, and about 450 for DPB1. Because of strong linkage in the cohort, roughly five DR-DQ haplotypes were treated as single units for association and clustering. Across around 400 genotyped donors of the cohort, an average of approximately 200,000 unique TCR beta nucleotide sequences per donor were sequenced, and around 19% of those sequences were non-productive. Results the study describes overall, beyond this receptor: CMV serostatus was the only immune exposure information available for the cohort. The authors suggested that the approach could potentially be generalized to other disease states and immunological phenotypes. A further reported finding was that TCR beta sequences accurately predicted the HLA-A and HLA-B alleles for most subjects in the first cohort. The sequencing pipeline was judged likely to have produced a cluster of highly shared sequence variants as a technical artifact. The cohort was sequenced for TCR beta chains only, and without alpha or paired-chain data the features that could be detected were limited. Linkage disequilibrium might explain the correlated functional status among segregating V segments, but an unknown experimental factor could not be ruled out. A later genetic analysis associated a missense DCLRE1C variant with V-gene and J-gene trimming of TCR beta chains, and an independent cohort replicated the association. Roughly uniform sequencing depth across donors was assumed in presence/absence analyses, although this assumption may not hold. In a later analysis, several top co-occurrence clusters were reported to appear linked to parvovirus B19, influenza, CMV and Epstein-Barr virus. Across donors, most TCR sequences were observed very rarely, whereas some public TCRs were present in many individuals. In vitro tests confirmed that a few of the cytomegalovirus-associated TCR beta chains recognize cytomegalovirus antigens. A later analysis found that TCR association rates varied across HLA loci, with DRB1 alleles showing the most associated TCRs and HLA-C alleles the fewest. HLA typing was unavailable for some donors at each locus, so association tests used only the typed subset. The earlier analysis of about 600 of the donors excluded 15 to 20 rarely observed V segments, including chromosome 9 orphons, because counts were too low. In both the original and validation cohorts, the classifier was reported to diagnose cytomegalovirus status with high specificity and sensitivity. A later analysis found that most CMV-associated TCR beta chains appeared HLA-restricted, with HLA associations seemingly driven largely by CMV exposure. An earlier analysis of 450 to 750 of the donors showed that most TCR beta V segments appeared in productive rearrangements either about 87% or about 30% of the time, which broadly matched IMGT annotations. Compared with the approximately 670-donor mean, donors in an Asian-associated ancestry cluster had fewer N-insertions in productive TCRs, according to a later genetic analysis. A later analysis associated 15,000 or so TCR beta sequences with specific HLA alleles at a false discovery rate of 0.05. A later analysis found that HLA-associated TCR beta chains were more clonally expanded and had lower generation probabilities than equally common non-associated chains. When HLA alleles, especially DR and DQ, strongly co-occurred, TCR associations were difficult to assign to individual alleles. The 87-base-pair reads could not distinguish some IMGT-functional V segments, including TRBV6-2 and TRBV6-3, so those segments were excluded. In the study, around 150 TCR beta chains were listed as associated with cytomegalovirus.

The cohort consisted of 600 or so healthy bone marrow donors. All cohort members were sampled while nominally healthy, although unrecorded immune exposures were likely present. The donor was CMV seropositive and was included in the group of approximately 310 seropositive cohort members. Each donor provided a peripheral blood sample, and peripheral blood mononuclear cells were used for TCR beta sequencing. Genomic DNA extraction from the blood cell samples was performed with the Qiagen DNeasy Blood Extraction Kit. Library prep was done by the immunoSEQ multiplex PCR assay. For the multiplex PCR, a mixture combining 60 forward primers for TCR Vbeta segments and 13 reverse primers for TCR Jbeta segments was used. Amplification of the CDR3 region of rearranged TCR beta genes was performed with a multiplex PCR assay on genomic DNA. The amplified TCR beta libraries were sequenced on the Illumina HiSeq System as 87-base-pair reads. For the original study's pipeline: A later analysis tallied 80 million to 95 million unique TCR beta chains across the 650 to 750 repertoires, and some 10 million of those chains were shared by two or more donors. A nearest-neighbor algorithm error-corrected the raw reads and collapsed the reads into unique sequences, merging closely related sequences to remove PCR and sequencing errors. CDR3 sequences were aligned to IMGT reference sequences to assign V, D and J gene segments. For a sequence to be retained, at least a six-nucleotide match to both a V gene segment and a J gene segment was required. A rearrangement counted as productive if the CDR3 had no stop codons and remained in frame with V and J, and every other rearrangement counted as non-productive. Following IMGT convention, CDR3 was defined as the stretch from the second conserved V-encoded cysteine to the conserved J-encoded phenylalanine. In an earlier analysis of around 600 of the donors, sequences lacking an unambiguous match to a single V gene segment were excluded. In an earlier analysis of some 590 of the donors, a V segment was called functional when productive rearrangements were above 56.7%, and segregating when the standard deviation between donors exceeded 5%. A statistical classification framework was developed to diagnose cytomegalovirus status using the catalog of TCR beta chain sequences. In a later analysis, V and J genes were assigned by comparing TCR nucleotide sequences against IMGT/GENE-DB human TR gene sequences. In a later analysis, CDR3 sequences and most-parsimonious VDJ recombination scenarios were assigned using the TCRdist pipeline. In a later analysis, every TCR beta chain was defined by the combination of its CDR3 amino acid sequence and its V-gene family, and reads without a unique V-gene family were dropped. A later analysis removed 450 to 600 highly shared, low-generation-probability nucleotide sequences to deal with suspected cross-contamination and a sequencing artifact. For each public chain, a later analysis derived a clonal expansion index from normalized ranks of inferred template counts within each repertoire. Generation probabilities in a later analysis came from a VDJ recombination model fitted to out-of-frame rearrangements, and those results were checked against IGoR. In a later analysis, TCR-TCR, TCR-HLA and TCR-CMV co-occurrence was scored with hypergeometric tests, and a repertoire-size bias correction was applied to TCR pairs. A later analysis estimated false discovery rates by permuting HLA or CMV assignments 20 times. In a later analysis, co-occurring TCRs were grouped with DBSCAN, and TCRdist sequence similarity was added when clustering was performed within HLA-allele-positive subsets. For co-occurrence clustering, repertoires with fewer than 30,000 or more than 120,000 public chains were excluded, along with roughly 5 repertoires with anomalous nucleotide sharing. TCRdb provides this immuneACCESS table in a form limited to in-frame rearrangements. Some clones are lacking; in checked studies, under half of them reflect an unresolved V gene, and why the rest are absent is not known. V, J and clone size reflect that table, while D and trimming were determined from the DNA. The sample table contains 150,000 to 170,000 clones; only one count was recorded for about four fifths of them. Jointly, the top ten make up 7.7% of the sample.

V has 8 bases trimmed and J has 7 bases trimmed; junction bases matching no gene number 11. Sequences SNHLY (CDR1) and FYNNEI (CDR2) are obtained from the germline V gene. From the cysteine up to the phenylalanine, the CDR3 has a length of 15 residues. The CDR3 DNA has 45 bases and is translated from base 1. The sequence derives from a man under 40 in good health and CMV-seropositive. The chain couples TRBV2 to TRBJ1-4; 9 nucleotides in the junction match TRBD1. Sequencing was done on a sample of PBMCs. The sequence in DNA is TGTGCCAGCTCCCGAATGGGACAGGGTGGTGAAAAACTGTTTTTT. Its protein reads: CASSRMGQGGEKLFF.